The next 10 T cell receptor beta chains were all read from a single sample in a study of Ad26.COV2.S vaccination and SARS-CoV-2 variants. Sequencing used immunoSEQ multiplex PCR; TCRdb keeps in-frame clones, though not all of them. Here the sample spans roughly 150,000 clones, roughly 85% being singletons. This specimen was peripheral blood, taken after recovery from COVID-19. These receptors originate from a human donor who had recovered from COVID-19.

The count of this clone is one. The chain recombines TRBV23-1 with TRBJ1-2; 11 nucleotides line up with TRBD1. TRBV23-1 is an ORF, and what it does is uncertain. Trimming removed 6 bases from V and 5 bases from J; junction bases left unmatched: 5. The CDR3 extends over 14 amino acids. The CDR3 loop reads CASRNGQGAYGYTF. As DNA, the CDR3 is TGCGCCAGCAGGAATGGACAGGGGGCATATGGCTACACCTTC.

The chain employs TRBV5-1 and TRBJ1-6; 9 bases fit TRBD1. The germline gives CDR1 SGHRS, CDR2 YFSETQ. The CDR3 is 14 amino acids. V lost 4 bases and J lost 9; bases outside the gene matches: 5. CDR3 region: CASSPGTGSSPLHF. CDR3 bases: TGCGCCAGCAGCCCCGGGACAGGGTCTTCACCCCTCCACTTT.

This CDR3 reads CASSSQGGASYNEQFF. Here the CDR3 DNA reads TGTGCCAGCAGCTCCCAGGGGGGGGCCAGCTACAATGAGCAGTTCTTC. The rearrangement links TRBV7-9 to TRBJ2-1; perhaps D is TRBD1 or TRBD2 (7 bases each). V was pared by 4 bases and J by 3 bases, with 16 bases between. Germline lookup yields CDR1 SEHNR and CDR2 FQNEAQ (reference sequence). There are 16 residues in the CDR3. The whole variable domain, remainder taken from reference TRBV7-9 and TRBJ2-1, is DTGVSQNPRHKITKRGQNVTFRCDPISEHNRLYWYRQTLGQGPEFLTYFQNEAQLEKSRLLSDRFSAERPKGSFSTLEIQRTEQGDSAMYLCASSSQGGASYNEQFFGPGTRLTVL.

The chain links TRBV24-1 to TRBJ1-2, with D unclear. Trimming took 3 bases from V and 4 from J, leaving 11 bases between them. The germline CDR1 and CDR2 sequences are KGHDR and SFDVKD. CDR3 length: 14 residues. CDR3: CATSDHLRGYGYTF. CDR3 bases: TGTGCCACCAGTGATCACCTACGGGGCTATGGCTACACCTTC.

The chain combines TRBV19 with TRBJ2-1, with a weak D call TRBD1 (5 bases). This CDR3 is 13 amino acids long. V lost 7 bases to trimming and J lost 1 base, with 8 bases between them. The germline gives CDR1 LNHDA, CDR2 SQIVND (reference sequence). CDR3 amino acids: CASTQGSYNEQFF. The CDR3 nucleotides read TGTGCCAGTACCCAGGGTTCCTACAATGAGCAGTTCTTC.

The chain has TRBV7-9 and TRBJ2-7, with D perhaps matching TRBD2 (6 bases). CDR1 and CDR2 from the germline V gene are SEHNR and FQNEAQ (reference sequence). V lost 2 bases to trimming and J lost 2 bases, with 10 bases between them. The CDR3 runs 14 residues. The CDR3 nucleotides read TGTGCCAGCAGCTTAAGTGGGGGGACCTACGAGCAGTACTTC. Its protein product is CASSLSGGTYEQYF. The full variable domain, completed using reference TRBV7-9 and TRBJ2-7, is DTGVSQNPRHKITKRGQNVTFRCDPISEHNRLYWYRQTLGQGPEFLTYFQNEAQLEKSRLLSDRFSAERPKGSFSTLEIQRTEQGDSAMYLCASSLSGGTYEQYFGPGTRLTVT.

This clone was detected only once. The chain joins TRBV28 to TRBJ2-3, with D possibly matching TRBD1 (6 bases). The CDR3 extends over 16 amino acids. V was trimmed by 2 bases and J by 4 bases, leaving 16 bases between them. Germline CDR1 MDHEN, CDR2 SYDVKM. CDR3: CASSLGTTITSDTQYF. For the CDR3, the DNA is TGTGCCAGCAGTTTAGGGACAACCATCACATCAGATACGCAGTATTTT. The variable domain in full, completed from reference TRBV28 and TRBJ2-3, reads DVKVTQSSRYLVKRTGEKVFLECVQDMDHENMFWYRQDPGLGLRLIYFSYDVKMKEKGDIPEGYSVSREKKERFSLILESASTNQTSMYLCASSLGTTITSDTQYFGPGTRLTVL.

CDR3 in amino acids: CASSDGAFSGNTIYF. The CDR3 DNA is TGTGCCAGCAGTGATGGGGCCTTCTCTGGAAACACCATATATTTT. V and J are TRBV2 and TRBJ1-3; the D gene is possibly TRBD1 (5 bases). Germline CDR1 reads SNHLY; CDR2 reads FYNNEI. Deletions cut 3 bases from V and 0 bases from J, with 9 bases between. The CDR3 runs 15 residues.

The rearrangement links TRBV28 to TRBJ1-4, with D possibly being TRBD1 (5 bases). CDR3 length: 13 residues. CDR1 MDHEN and CDR2 SYDVKM come from the germline V gene. The ends were cut back, 7 bases at V and 7 bases at J, with 13 bases in the middle. CDR3 sequence (DNA): TGTGCCAGCACCCCGGGACTCGGTGAAAAACTGTTTTTT. Translated, it gives CASTPGLGEKLFF.

The CDR3 nucleotides read TGCGCCAGCAGCGTCGGGACAGGGGGCGGCGGCTACACCTTC. Translating gives CASSVGTGGGGYTF. J is TRBJ1-2 and V is TRBV5-1, with 12 nucleotides matching TRBD1. CDR1 SGHRS and CDR2 YFSETQ come from the germline V gene. V lost 4 bases to trimming and J lost 8 bases; unmatched junction nucleotides: 6. The CDR3 has 14 amino acids. Full variable domain (missing parts from reference TRBV5-1 and TRBJ1-2): KAGVTQTPRYLIKTRGQQVTLSCSPISGHRSVSWYQQTPGQGLQFLFEYFSETQRNKGNFPGRFSGRQFSNSRSEMNVSTLELGDSALYLCASSVGTGGGGYTFGSGTRLTVV.